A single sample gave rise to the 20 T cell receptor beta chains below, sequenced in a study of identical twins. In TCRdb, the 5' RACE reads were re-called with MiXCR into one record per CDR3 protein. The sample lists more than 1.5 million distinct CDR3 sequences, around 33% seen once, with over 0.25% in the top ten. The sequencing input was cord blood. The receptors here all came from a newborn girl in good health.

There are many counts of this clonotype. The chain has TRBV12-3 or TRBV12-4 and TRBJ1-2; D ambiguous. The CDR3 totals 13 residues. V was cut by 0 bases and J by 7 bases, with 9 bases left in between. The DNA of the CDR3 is TGTGCCAGCAGTTTAGCGCAGCCAGCTGGCTACACCTTC. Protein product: CASSLAQPAGYTF.

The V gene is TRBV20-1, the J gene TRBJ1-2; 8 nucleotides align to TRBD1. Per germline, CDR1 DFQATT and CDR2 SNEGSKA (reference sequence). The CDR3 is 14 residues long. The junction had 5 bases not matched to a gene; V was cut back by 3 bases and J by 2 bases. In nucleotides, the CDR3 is TGCAGTGCTAGGGGACAGGAATGGAACTATGGCTACACCTTC. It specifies CSARGQEWNYGYTF.

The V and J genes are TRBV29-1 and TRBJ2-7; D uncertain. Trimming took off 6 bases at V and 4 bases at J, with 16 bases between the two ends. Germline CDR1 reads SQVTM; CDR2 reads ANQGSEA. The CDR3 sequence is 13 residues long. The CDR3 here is CSVRFVGAYEQYF. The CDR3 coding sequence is TGCAGCGTCCGATTTGTTGGAGCTTACGAGCAGTACTTC.

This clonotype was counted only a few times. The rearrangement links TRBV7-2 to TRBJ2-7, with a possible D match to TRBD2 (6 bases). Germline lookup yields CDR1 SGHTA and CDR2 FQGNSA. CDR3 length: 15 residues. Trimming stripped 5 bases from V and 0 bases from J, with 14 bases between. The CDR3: CASSVDYYSSYEQYF. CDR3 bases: TGTGCCAGCAGCGTGGACTACTATAGCTCCTACGAGCAGTACTTC.

This CDR3 is CASSQVAGRQETQYF. CDR3 nucleotides: TGTGCCAGCAGCCAGGTAGCGGGGCGGCAAGAGACCCAGTACTTC. The chain joins TRBV3-1 to TRBJ2-5, with 8 bases lining up with TRBD2. Losses at the gene ends were 3 bases for V and 2 bases for J; bases not matched to a gene: 5. The CDR3 consists of 15 residues. Germline V lookup: CDR1 LGHDT, CDR2 YNNKEL (reference sequence).

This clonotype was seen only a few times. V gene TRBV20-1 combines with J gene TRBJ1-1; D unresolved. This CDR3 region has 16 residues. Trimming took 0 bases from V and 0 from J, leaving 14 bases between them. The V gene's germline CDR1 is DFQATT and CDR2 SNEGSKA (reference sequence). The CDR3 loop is CSARDFREALNTEAFF. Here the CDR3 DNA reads TGCAGTGCTAGAGATTTTCGCGAGGCACTGAACACTGAAGCTTTCTTT.

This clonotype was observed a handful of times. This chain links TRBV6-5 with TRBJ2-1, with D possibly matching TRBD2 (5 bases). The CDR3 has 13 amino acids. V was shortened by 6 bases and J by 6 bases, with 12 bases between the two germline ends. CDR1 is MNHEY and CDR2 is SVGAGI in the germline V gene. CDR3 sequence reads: CASSRRSRNEQFF. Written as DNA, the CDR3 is TGTGCCAGCAGCCGGAGGTCCCGCAATGAGCAGTTCTTC.

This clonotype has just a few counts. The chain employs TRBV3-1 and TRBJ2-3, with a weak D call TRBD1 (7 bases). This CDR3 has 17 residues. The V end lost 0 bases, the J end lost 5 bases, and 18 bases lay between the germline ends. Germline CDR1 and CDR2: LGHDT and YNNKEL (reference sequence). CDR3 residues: CASSQEIIAGGGDTQYF. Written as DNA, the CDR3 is TGTGCCAGCAGCCAAGAGATAATCGCAGGGGGAGGAGATACGCAGTATTTT.

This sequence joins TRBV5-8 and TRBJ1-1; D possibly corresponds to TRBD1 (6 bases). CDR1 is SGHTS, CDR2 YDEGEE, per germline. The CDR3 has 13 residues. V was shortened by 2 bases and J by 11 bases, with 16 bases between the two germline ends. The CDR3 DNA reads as TGTGCCAGCAGCTTATCGCGGGGGCTGTGGGCTTTCTTT. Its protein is CASSLSRGLWAFF.

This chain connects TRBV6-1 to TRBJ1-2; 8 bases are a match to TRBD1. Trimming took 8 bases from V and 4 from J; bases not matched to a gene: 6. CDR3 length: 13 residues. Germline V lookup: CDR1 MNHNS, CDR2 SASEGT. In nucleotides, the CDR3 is TGTGCCAGCGGGCGACAGGGGAGCTATGGCTACACCTTC. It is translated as CASGRQGSYGYTF.

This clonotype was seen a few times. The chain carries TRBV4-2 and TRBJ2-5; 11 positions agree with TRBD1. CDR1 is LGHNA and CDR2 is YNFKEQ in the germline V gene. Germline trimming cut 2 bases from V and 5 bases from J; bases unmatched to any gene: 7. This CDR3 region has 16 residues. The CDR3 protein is CASSQPRTGGYETQYF. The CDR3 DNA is TGTGCCAGCAGCCAACCCCGGACAGGGGGCTATGAGACCCAGTACTTC.

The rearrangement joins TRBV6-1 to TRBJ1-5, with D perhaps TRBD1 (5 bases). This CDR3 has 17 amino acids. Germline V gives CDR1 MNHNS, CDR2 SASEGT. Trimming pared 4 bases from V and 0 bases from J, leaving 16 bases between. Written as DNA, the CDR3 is TGTGCCAGCAGTGTGGGCAGGGCGATCTATAGCAATCAGCCCCAGCATTTT. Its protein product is CASSVGRAIYSNQPQHF.

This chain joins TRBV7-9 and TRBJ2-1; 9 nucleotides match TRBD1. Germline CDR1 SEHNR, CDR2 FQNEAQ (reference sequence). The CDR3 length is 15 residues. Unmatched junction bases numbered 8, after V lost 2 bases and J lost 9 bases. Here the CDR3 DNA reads TGTGCCAGCAGCTTACGCGGGACAGGGATGAGTGAGCAGTTCTTC. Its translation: CASSLRGTGMSEQFF.

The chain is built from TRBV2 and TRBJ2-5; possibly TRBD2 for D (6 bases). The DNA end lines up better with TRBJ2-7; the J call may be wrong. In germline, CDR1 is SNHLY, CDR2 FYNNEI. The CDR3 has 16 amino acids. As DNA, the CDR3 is TGTGCCAGCAGTGAATCGGCGGGGCGCCTCTCCTACGAGCAGTACTTC. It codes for CASSESAGRLSYEQYF.

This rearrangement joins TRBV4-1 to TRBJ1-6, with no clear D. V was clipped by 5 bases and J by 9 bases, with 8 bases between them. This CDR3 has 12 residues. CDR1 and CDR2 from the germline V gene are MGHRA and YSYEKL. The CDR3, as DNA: TGCGCCAGCAGCTGGGGTTTTTCACCCCTCCACTTT. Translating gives CASSWGFSPLHF.

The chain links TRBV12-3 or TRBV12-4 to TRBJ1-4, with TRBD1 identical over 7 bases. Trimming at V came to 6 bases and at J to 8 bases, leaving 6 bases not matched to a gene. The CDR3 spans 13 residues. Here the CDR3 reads CASSLTGEEKLFF. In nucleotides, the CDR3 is TGTGCCAGCAGCCTCACAGGGGAAGAAAAACTGTTTTTT.

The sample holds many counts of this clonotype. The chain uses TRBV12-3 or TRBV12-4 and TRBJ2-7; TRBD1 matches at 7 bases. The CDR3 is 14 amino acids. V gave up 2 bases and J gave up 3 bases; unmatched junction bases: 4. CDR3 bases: TGTGCCAGCAGTTTAAAGGGGGCAAGCTACGAGCAGTACTTC. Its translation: CASSLKGASYEQYF.

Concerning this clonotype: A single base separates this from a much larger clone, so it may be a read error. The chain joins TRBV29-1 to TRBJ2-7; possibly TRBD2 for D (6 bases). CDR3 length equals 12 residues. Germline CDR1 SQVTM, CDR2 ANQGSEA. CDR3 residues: CSVGRDPYEQHF. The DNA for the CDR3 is TGCAGCGTTGGGCGGGACCCCTACGAGCAGCACTTC.

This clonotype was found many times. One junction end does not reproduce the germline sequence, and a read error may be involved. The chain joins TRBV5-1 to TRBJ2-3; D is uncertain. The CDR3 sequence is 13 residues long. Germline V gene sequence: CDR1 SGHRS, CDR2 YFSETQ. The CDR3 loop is CASSLTSPDTQYF. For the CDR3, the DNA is TGTGCCAGCAGCCTAACCTCCCCCGATACGCAGTATTTT.

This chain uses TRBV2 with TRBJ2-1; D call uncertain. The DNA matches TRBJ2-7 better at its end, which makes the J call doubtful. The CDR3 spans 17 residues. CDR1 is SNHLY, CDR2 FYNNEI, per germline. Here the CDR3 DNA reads TGTGCCAGCAGTGAAAACCCTAACTGGAGCTCCTACAATGAGCAGTACTTC. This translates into CASSENPNWSSYNEQYF.